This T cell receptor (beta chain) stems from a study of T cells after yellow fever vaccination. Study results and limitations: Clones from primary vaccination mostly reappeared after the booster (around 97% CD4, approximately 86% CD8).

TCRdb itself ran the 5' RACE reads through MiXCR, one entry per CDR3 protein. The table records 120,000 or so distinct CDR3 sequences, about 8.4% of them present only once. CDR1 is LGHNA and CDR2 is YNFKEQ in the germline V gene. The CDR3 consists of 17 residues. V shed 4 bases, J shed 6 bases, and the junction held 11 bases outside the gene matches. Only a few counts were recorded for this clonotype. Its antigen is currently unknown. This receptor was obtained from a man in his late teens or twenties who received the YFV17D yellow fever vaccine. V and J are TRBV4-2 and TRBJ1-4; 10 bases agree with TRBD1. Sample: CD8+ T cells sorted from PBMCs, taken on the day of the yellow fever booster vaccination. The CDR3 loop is CASSPRDRGIEDEKLFF. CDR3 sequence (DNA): TGTGCCAGCAGCCCTCGGGACAGGGGAATAGAAGATGAAAAACTGTTTTTT.